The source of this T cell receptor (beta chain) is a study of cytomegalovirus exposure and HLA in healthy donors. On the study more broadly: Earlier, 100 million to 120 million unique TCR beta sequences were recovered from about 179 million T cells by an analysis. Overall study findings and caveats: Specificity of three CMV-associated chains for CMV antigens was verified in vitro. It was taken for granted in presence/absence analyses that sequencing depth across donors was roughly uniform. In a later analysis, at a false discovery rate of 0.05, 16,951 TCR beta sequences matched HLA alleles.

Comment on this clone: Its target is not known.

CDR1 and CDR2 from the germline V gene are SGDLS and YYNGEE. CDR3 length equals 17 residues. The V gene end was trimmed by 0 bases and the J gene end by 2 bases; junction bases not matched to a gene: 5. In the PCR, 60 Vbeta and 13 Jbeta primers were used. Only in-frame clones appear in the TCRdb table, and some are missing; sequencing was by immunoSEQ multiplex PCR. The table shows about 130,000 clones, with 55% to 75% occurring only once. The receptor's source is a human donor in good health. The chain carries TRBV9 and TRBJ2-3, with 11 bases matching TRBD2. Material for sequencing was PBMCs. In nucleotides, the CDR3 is TGTGCCAGCAGCGTAGCTACACTAGCGGGGGTCACAGATACGCAGTATTTT. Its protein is CASSVATLAGVTDTQYF.